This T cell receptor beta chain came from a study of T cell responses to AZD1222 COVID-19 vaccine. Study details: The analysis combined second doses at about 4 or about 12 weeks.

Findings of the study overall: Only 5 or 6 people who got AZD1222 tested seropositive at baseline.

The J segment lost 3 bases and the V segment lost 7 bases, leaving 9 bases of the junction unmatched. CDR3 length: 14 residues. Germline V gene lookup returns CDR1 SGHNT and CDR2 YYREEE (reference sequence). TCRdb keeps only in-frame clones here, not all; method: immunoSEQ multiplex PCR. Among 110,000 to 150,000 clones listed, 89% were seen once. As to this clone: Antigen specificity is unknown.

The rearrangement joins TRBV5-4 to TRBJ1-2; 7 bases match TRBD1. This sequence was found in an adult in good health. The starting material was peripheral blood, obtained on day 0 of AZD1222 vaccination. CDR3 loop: CASGKQGTYYGYTF. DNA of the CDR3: TGTGCCAGCGGAAAACAGGGGACCTACTATGGCTACACCTTC.